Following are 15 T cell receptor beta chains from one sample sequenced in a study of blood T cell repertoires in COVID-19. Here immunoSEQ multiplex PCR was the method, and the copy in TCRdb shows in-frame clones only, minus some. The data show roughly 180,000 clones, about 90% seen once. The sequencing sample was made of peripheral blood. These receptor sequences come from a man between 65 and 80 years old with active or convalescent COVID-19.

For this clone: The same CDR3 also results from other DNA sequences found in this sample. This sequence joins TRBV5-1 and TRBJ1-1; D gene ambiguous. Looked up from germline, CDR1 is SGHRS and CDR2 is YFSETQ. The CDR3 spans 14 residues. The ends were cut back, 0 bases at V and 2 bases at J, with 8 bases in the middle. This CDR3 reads CASSLDPGNTEAFF. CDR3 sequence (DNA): TGCGCCAGCAGCTTGGACCCGGGTAACACTGAAGCTTTCTTT.

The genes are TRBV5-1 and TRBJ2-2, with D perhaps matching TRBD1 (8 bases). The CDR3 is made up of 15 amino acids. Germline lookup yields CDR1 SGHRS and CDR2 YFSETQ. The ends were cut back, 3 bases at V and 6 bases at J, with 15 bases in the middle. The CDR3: CASSYYRGRAGELFF. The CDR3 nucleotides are TGCGCCAGCAGCTACTACAGGGGGAGGGCCGGGGAGCTGTTTTTT.

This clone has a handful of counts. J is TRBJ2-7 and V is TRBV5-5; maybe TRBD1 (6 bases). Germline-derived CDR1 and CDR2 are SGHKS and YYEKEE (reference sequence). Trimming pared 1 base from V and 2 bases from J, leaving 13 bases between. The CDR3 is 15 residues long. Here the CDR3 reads CASSLTGINPYEQYF. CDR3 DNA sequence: TGTGCCAGCAGCTTGACAGGGATCAATCCCTACGAGCAGTACTTC.

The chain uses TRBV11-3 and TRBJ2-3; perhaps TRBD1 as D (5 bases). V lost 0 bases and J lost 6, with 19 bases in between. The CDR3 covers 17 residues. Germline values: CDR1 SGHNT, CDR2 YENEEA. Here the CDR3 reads CASSLDSTGGRRDTQYF. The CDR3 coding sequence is TGTGCCAGCAGCTTAGATTCAACAGGCGGTAGAAGGGATACGCAGTATTTT.

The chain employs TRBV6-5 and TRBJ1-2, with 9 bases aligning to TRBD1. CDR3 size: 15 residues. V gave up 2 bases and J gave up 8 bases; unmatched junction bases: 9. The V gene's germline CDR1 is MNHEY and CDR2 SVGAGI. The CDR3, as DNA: TGTGCCAGCAGTTACCGCTCGACAGGGGGTGGGGGCTACACCTTC. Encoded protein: CASSYRSTGGGGYTF.

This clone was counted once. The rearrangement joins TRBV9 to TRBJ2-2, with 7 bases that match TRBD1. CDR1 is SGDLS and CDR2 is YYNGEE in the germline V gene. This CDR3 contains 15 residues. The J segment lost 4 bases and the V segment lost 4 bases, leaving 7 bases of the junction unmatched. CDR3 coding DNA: TGTGCCAGCAGCCTCACAGGGGACAGCACCGGGGAGCTGTTTTTT. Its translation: CASSLTGDSTGELFF.

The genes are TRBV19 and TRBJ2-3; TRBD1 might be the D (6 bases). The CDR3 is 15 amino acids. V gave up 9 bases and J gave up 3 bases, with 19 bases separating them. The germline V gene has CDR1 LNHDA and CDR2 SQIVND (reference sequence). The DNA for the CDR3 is TGTGCCAGCGCTCGACAGGTCGCTTGGACAGATACGCAGTATTTT. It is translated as CASARQVAWTDTQYF.

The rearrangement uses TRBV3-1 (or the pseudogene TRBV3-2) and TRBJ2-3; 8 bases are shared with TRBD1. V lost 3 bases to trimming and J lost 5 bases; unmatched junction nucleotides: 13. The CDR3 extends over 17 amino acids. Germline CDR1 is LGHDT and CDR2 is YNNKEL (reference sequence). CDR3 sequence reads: CASSHGMQGARVDTQYF. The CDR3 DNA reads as TGTGCCAGCAGCCATGGGATGCAGGGGGCGCGGGTAGATACGCAGTATTTT.

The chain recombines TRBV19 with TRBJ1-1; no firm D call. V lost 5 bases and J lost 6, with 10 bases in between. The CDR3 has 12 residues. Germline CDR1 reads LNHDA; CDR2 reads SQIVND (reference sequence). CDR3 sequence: CASSDAGSEAFF. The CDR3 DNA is TGTGCCAGTAGTGACGCGGGTTCTGAAGCTTTCTTT.

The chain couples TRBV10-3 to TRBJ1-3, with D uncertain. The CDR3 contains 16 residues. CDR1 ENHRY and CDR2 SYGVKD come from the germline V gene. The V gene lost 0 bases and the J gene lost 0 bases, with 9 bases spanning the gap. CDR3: CAISESSLYSGNTIYF. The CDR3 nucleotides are TGTGCCATCAGTGAGTCGAGCCTATACTCTGGAAACACCATATATTTT.

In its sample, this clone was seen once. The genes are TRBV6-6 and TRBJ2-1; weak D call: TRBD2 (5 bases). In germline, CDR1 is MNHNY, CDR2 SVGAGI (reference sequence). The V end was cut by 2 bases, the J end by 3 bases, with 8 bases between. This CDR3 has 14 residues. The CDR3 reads CASSYIGDYNEQFF. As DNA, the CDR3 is TGTGCCAGCAGTTACATCGGGGACTACAATGAGCAGTTCTTC.

As DNA, the CDR3 is TGCAGCGTTGAAGTCTGGGGACAGGGAGGCCCTGAAGCTTTCTTT. Its translation is CSVEVWGQGGPEAFF. The chain uses TRBV29-1 and TRBJ1-1; 9 bases are a match to TRBD1. CDR3 length equals 15 residues. J gave up 6 bases and V 1 base, and 9 bases lay outside the gene matches. The germline gives CDR1 SQVTM, CDR2 ANQGSEA.

In DNA form, the CDR3 reads TGTGCCAGCAGTTGGACTAGCGGAGAGCAGTACTTC. This codes for CASSWTSGEQYF. This chain joins TRBV12-3 or TRBV12-4 and TRBJ2-7; 10 bases agree with TRBD2. The CDR3 contains 12 residues. V gave up 4 bases and J gave up 7 bases; unmatched junction bases: 1.

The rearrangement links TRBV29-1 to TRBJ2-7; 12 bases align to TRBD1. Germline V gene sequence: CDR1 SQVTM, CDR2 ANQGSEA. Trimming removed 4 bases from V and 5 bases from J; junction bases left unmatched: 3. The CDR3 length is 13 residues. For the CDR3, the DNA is TGCAGCGTTGGGGACAGGGGGCACCACGAGCAGTACTTC. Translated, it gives CSVGDRGHHEQYF.

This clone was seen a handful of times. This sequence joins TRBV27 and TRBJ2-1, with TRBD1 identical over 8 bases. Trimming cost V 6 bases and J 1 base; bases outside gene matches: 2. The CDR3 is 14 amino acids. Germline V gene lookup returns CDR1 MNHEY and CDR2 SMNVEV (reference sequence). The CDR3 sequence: CASSHRGSYNEQFF. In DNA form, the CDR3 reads TGTGCCAGCAGCCACAGGGGGTCCTACAATGAGCAGTTCTTC.